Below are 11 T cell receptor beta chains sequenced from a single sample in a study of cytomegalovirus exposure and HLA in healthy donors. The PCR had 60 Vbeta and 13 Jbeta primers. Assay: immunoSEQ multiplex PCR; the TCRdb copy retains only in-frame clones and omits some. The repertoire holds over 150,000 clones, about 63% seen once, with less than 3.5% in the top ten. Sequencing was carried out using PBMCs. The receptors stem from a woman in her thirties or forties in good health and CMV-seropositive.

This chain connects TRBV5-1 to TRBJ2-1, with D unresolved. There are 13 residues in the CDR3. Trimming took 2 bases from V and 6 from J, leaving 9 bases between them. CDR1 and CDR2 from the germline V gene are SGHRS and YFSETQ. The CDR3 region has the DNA TGCGCCAGCAGCTTTGGCTCATTCAATGAGCAGTTCTTC. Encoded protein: CASSFGSFNEQFF.

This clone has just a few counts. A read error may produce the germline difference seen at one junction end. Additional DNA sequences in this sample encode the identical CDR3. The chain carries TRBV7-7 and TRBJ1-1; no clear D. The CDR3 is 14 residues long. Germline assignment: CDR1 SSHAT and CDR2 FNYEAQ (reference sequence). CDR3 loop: CASSLLPENTEAFF. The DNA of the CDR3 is TGTGCTAGCAGCTTACTTCCAGAGAACACTGAAGCTTTCTTT.

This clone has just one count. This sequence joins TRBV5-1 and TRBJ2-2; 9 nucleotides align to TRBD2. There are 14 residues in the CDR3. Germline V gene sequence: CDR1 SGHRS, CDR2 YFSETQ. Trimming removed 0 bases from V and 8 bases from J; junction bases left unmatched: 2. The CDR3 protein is CASSLEREEGELFF. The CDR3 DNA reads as TGCGCCAGCAGCTTGGAGCGGGAGGAGGGGGAGCTGTTTTTT.

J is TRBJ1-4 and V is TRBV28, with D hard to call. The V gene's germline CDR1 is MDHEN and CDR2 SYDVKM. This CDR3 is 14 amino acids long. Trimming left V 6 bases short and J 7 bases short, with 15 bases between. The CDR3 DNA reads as TGTGCCAGCAGCCTTGGAGGGCGTGGTGAAAAACTGTTTTTT. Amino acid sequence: CASSLGGRGEKLFF. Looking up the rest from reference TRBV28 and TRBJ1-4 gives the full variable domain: DVKVTQSSRYLVKRTGEKVFLECVQDMDHENMFWYRQDPGLGLRLIYFSYDVKMKEKGDIPEGYSVSREKKERFSLILESASTNQTSMYLCASSLGGRGEKLFFGSGTQLSVL.

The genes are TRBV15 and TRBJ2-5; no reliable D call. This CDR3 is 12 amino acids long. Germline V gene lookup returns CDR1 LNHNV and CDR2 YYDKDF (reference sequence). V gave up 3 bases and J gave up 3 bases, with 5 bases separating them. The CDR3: CATSRQKETQYF. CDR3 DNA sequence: TGTGCCACCAGCAGGCAGAAAGAGACCCAGTACTTC.

The CDR3: CASSQDRHYTQYF. In DNA, the CDR3 is TGCGCCAGCAGCCAAGACAGACATTATACGCAGTATTTT. V gene TRBV4-3 combines with J gene TRBJ2-3; D gene unclear. This CDR3 has 13 amino acids. Germline V gives CDR1 LGHNA, CDR2 YSLEER. V shed 0 bases and J shed 7 bases, with 8 bases lying between them.

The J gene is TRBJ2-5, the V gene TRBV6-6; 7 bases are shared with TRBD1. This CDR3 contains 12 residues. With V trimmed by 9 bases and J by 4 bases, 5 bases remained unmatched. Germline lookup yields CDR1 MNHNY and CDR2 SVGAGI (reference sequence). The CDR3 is CASDRAGETQYF. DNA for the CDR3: TGTGCCAGTGACAGGGCGGGAGAGACCCAGTACTTC.

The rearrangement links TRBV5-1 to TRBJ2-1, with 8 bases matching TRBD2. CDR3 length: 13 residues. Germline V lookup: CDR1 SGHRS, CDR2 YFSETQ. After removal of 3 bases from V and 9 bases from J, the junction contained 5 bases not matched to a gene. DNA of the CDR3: TGCGCCAGCAGCTCCGGGGGGGCCTGTGAGCAGTTCTTC. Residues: CASSSGGACEQFF.

CDR3: CASSLDPSGAPYEQYF. In nucleotides, the CDR3 is TGTGCCAGCAGCTTGGATCCTAGCGGGGCCCCCTACGAGCAGTACTTC. V gene TRBV5-4 combines with J gene TRBJ2-7, with 9 nucleotides matching TRBD2. With 0 bases clipped from V and 2 bases from J, the junction kept 6 bases outside the gene matches. The CDR3 is made up of 16 amino acids. Germline V lookup: CDR1 SGHNT, CDR2 YYREEE (reference sequence).

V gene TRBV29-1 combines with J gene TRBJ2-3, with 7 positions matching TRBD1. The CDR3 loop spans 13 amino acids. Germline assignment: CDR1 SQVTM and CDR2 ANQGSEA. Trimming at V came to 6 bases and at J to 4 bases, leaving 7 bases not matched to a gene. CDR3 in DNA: TGCAGCGTCCGGGACAGTCTAGCAGATACGCAGTATTTT. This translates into CSVRDSLADTQYF.

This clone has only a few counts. CDR3 nucleotide sequence: TGTGCCAGCAGTTTTGGCAGGGGAAATGAAAAACTGTTTTTT. It codes for CASSFGRGNEKLFF. The chain uses TRBV6-5 and TRBJ1-4, with a weak D call TRBD1 (6 bases). Trimming cost V 4 bases and J 5 bases, with 11 bases left between them. Germline loops: CDR1 MNHEY, CDR2 SVGAGI. The CDR3 has 14 amino acids.